Listed below are T cell receptor beta chains from one sample, sequenced in a study of blood T cell repertoires in COVID-19. Sequencing was performed with immunoSEQ multiplex PCR; in TCRdb, only in-frame clones are kept and a portion is missing. The sample carries approximately 56,000 clones, approximately 83% recorded once. The specimen was peripheral blood. The source is a man in his 70s with active COVID-19. Each CDR3 is given with its conserved first and last residue. Each record gives: V gene, clone size, D gene, J gene, CDR3 DNA, CDR3 protein. A D gene is named only where the DNA matches it firmly. Only part of the rows carry a size: once, few, many, or a class if the clone is expanded.

V: TRBV11-2; size: NA; D: NA; J: TRBJ1-1; DNA: TGTGCCAGCCGCGGGGGGTGGATTACTGAAGCTTTCTTT; CDR3: CASRGGWITEAFF
V: TRBV27; size: NA; D: TRBD1; J: TRBJ1-2; DNA: TGTGCCAGCACCCTTACCGGGACAGCAAGTAACTATGGCTACACCTTC; CDR3: CASTLTGTASNYGYTF
V: TRBV28; size: NA; D: TRBD1; J: TRBJ1-3; DNA: TGTGCCAGCAGTGCTCCGGGACAGGGAGGAAACACCATATATTTT; CDR3: CASSAPGQGGNTIYF
V: TRBV5-5; size: NA; D: NA; J: TRBJ2-5; DNA: TGTGCCAGCAGCTTGGGGCTTACAGGATCCCAAGAGACCCAGTACTTC; CDR3: CASSLGLTGSQETQYF
V: TRBV28; size: once; D: NA; J: TRBJ2-7; DNA: TGTGCCAGCAAACGGACCGGGACCTACGAGCAGTACTTC; CDR3: CASKRTGTYEQYF
V: TRBV5-1; size: once; D: TRBD1; J: TRBJ2-1; DNA: TGCGCCAGCAGCCAGGGACAGCTGAAGCTCTGGGATGAGCAGTTCTTC; CDR3: CASSQGQLKLWDEQFF
V: TRBV7-8; size: NA; D: TRBD1; J: TRBJ1-4; DNA: TGTGCCAGCAGCTCGGGACAGAGCTTAAATGAAAAACTGTTTTTT; CDR3: CASSSGQSLNEKLFF
V: TRBV5-4; size: NA; D: TRBD2; J: TRBJ2-5; DNA: TGTGCCAGCAGCGGGAGACTAGCGGGGGGCCAACAGACCCAGTACTTC; CDR3: CASSGRLAGGQQTQYF
V: TRBV11-2; size: few; D: TRBD2; J: TRBJ2-3; DNA: TGTGCCAGCAGCCCTCAGTTCGTCGGACTAGCCGTAGATACGCAGTATTTT; CDR3: CASSPQFVGLAVDTQYF
V: TRBV29-1; size: NA; D: TRBD1; J: TRBJ1-1; DNA: TGCAGCGCCCTAGGACAGGGGTACACTGAAGCTTTCTTT; CDR3: CSALGQGYTEAFF
V: TRBV2; size: NA; D: NA; J: TRBJ2-7; DNA: TGTGCCAGCAGGACTACAGCCAATATGCGATCCGAGCAGTACTTC; CDR3: CASRTTANMRSEQYF
V: TRBV7-9; size: NA; D: TRBD2; J: TRBJ2-1; DNA: TGTGCCAGCAGCCCTACGAGCGGGGGGGGCTTAATTCGGTTCTTC; CDR3: CASSPTSGGGLIRFF
V: TRBV2; size: once; D: NA; J: TRBJ1-1; DNA: TGTGCCAGCAGTGCCCGACAGGCGACTGAAGCTTTCTTT; CDR3: CASSARQATEAFF
V: TRBV25-1; size: NA; D: NA; J: TRBJ2-7; DNA: TGTGCCAGCAGTGGAGGGACTTCACGGGAGCAGTACTTC; CDR3: CASSGGTSREQYF
V: TRBV6-5; size: NA; D: NA; J: TRBJ1-2; DNA: TGTGCCAGCAATAGGCAGGAAGCCTATGGCTACACCTTC; CDR3: CASNRQEAYGYTF
V: TRBV10-1; size: NA; D: NA; J: TRBJ1-1; DNA: TGCGCCAGGCCATGGGAAGGGAGAAACACTGAAGCTTTCTTT; CDR3: CARPWEGRNTEAFF
V: TRBV7-9; size: few; D: TRBD2; J: TRBJ2-2; DNA: TGTGCCAGCAGCTCGGGGGGGAACACCGGGGAGCTGTTTTTT; CDR3: CASSSGGNTGELFF
V: TRBV5-1; size: NA; D: NA; J: TRBJ2-1; DNA: TGCGCCAGCGGTCCCCAGGCGACCTACAATGAGCAGTTCTTC; CDR3: CASGPQATYNEQFF
V: TRBV2; size: NA; D: NA; J: TRBJ2-5; DNA: TGTGCCAGCAAGCTTGACTTGGAGACCCAGTACTTC; CDR3: CASKLDLETQYF
V: TRBV3-1/TRBV3-2; size: NA; D: NA; J: TRBJ1-2; DNA: TGTGCCAGCAGCCCGGGACTGGCCGCGGGGGGCTACACCTTC; CDR3: CASSPGLAAGGYTF
V: TRBV7-9; size: once; D: TRBD1; J: TRBJ2-2; DNA: TGTGCCAGCACCGAAGGACAGGGCACCGGGGAGCTGTTTTTT; CDR3: CASTEGQGTGELFF
V: TRBV6-6; size: NA; D: TRBD1; J: TRBJ2-3; DNA: TGTGCCAGCAGTCATCCAGGACAGGGGGCAGCAGATACGCAGTATTTT; CDR3: CASSHPGQGAADTQYF
V: TRBV6-2/TRBV6-3; size: few; D: TRBD1; J: TRBJ1-2; DNA: TGTGCCAGCAGTTACTTGAGGGACAGCAGTAACTATGGCTACACCTTC; CDR3: CASSYLRDSSNYGYTF
V: TRBV5-5; size: NA; D: NA; J: TRBJ2-2; DNA: TGTGCCAGCAGGACCGACAGGAACACCGGGGAGCTGTTTTTT; CDR3: CASRTDRNTGELFF
V: TRBV9; size: NA; D: NA; J: TRBJ2-5; DNA: TGTGCCAGCAGCACTCAACCTACAGGGAGAGGGGAGACCCAGTACTTC; CDR3: CASSTQPTGRGETQYF
V: TRBV7-9; size: NA; D: NA; J: TRBJ1-2; DNA: TGTGCCAGCAGCACCCTCTCCCCTGGGCAGGACTATGGCTACACCTTC; CDR3: CASSTLSPGQDYGYTF
V: TRBV5-4; size: few; D: NA; J: TRBJ2-7; DNA: TGTGCCAGCAGCTTGGAAGAGGGGACTCGCCTCGACGAGCAGTACTTC; CDR3: CASSLEEGTRLDEQYF
V: TRBV6-1; size: few; D: NA; J: TRBJ1-2; DNA: TGTGCCAGCAGTGAACAAAACTATGGCTACACCTTC; CDR3: CASSEQNYGYTF
V: TRBV4-3; size: NA; D: NA; J: TRBJ1-6; DNA: TGCGCCAGCAGCCAGGCCAAGGGGAATTCACCCCTCCACTTT; CDR3: CASSQAKGNSPLHF
V: TRBV7-9; size: NA; D: TRBD1; J: TRBJ1-4; DNA: TGTGCCAGCAGCTTAGGTCAGGGGGCCTTTAATGAAAAACTGTTTTTT; CDR3: CASSLGQGAFNEKLFF
V: TRBV3-1/TRBV3-2; size: once; D: TRBD2; J: TRBJ2-7; DNA: TGTGCCAGCAGCCAGACTAGCGGTATCTACGAGCAGTACTTC; CDR3: CASSQTSGIYEQYF
V: TRBV27; size: NA; D: TRBD2; J: TRBJ2-7; DNA: TGTGCCAGCAGTAGGCGGGAGACTTACGAGCAGTACTTC; CDR3: CASSRRETYEQYF
V: TRBV9; size: few; D: NA; J: TRBJ1-6; DNA: TGTGCCAGCAGCACAGACAGGCACCGTTCACCCCTCCACTTT; CDR3: CASSTDRHRSPLHF
V: TRBV7-9; size: NA; D: NA; J: TRBJ2-1; DNA: TGTGCCAGCAGCCTTCCAGGGGTTGCCTACAATGAGCAGTTCTTC; CDR3: CASSLPGVAYNEQFF
V: TRBV7-2; size: NA; D: TRBD1; J: TRBJ1-2; DNA: TGTGCCAGCAGCCAGGACAGGGGAAGCCGAGGTGGCTACACCTTC; CDR3: CASSQDRGSRGGYTF
V: TRBV7-2; size: NA; D: TRBD1; J: TRBJ1-3; DNA: TGTGCCAGCAGATTTGACAGGGCCTCTGGAAACACCATATATTTT; CDR3: CASRFDRASGNTIYF
V: TRBV13; size: NA; D: TRBD1; J: TRBJ2-7; DNA: TGTGCCAGCAGCGAATATTCAGGGGGCCCTATCTACGAGCAGTACTTC; CDR3: CASSEYSGGPIYEQYF
V: TRBV5-6; size: NA; D: NA; J: TRBJ2-1; DNA: TGTGCCAGCAGCTTGGGGGCAGCAGTTCTTCCTGAGCAGTTCTTC; CDR3: CASSLGAAVLPEQFF
V: TRBV7-8; size: NA; D: TRBD1; J: TRBJ1-2; DNA: TGTGCCAGCAGCTCTACAGGGGGCCCTGGCTACACCTTC; CDR3: CASSSTGGPGYTF
V: TRBV7-6; size: NA; D: NA; J: TRBJ1-1; DNA: TGTGCCAGCAGCGACCAGACCGGGAGATATGAAGCTTTCTTT; CDR3: CASSDQTGRYEAFF
V: TRBV9; size: NA; D: TRBD2; J: TRBJ2-5; DNA: TGTGCCAGCAGCGTAGAAGGGACTAGCGGGGGGGAGACCCAGTACTTC; CDR3: CASSVEGTSGGETQYF
V: TRBV3-1/TRBV3-2; size: NA; D: TRBD2; J: TRBJ2-1; DNA: TGTGCCAGCAGCTCGCGGGGTAGCGGGGGAGGGAATGAGCAGTTCTTC; CDR3: CASSSRGSGGGNEQFF
V: TRBV25-1; size: NA; D: TRBD1; J: TRBJ2-5; DNA: TGTGCCAGCAGCCGGGCCGGGACAGGGGAAGAGACCCAGTACTTC; CDR3: CASSRAGTGEETQYF
V: TRBV4-3; size: NA; D: NA; J: TRBJ1-2; DNA: TGCGCCAGCAGCCCAAAATGGGGGGGCTGGTATGGCTACACCTTC; CDR3: CASSPKWGGWYGYTF
V: TRBV7-2; size: NA; D: NA; J: TRBJ1-2; DNA: TGTGCCAGCAGCTTAGCTAGCGGGGGGAACTATGGCTACACCTTC; CDR3: CASSLASGGNYGYTF
V: TRBV9; size: once; D: TRBD1; J: TRBJ1-6; DNA: TGTGCCAGCAGCTCCGGACAGGGAGTTAATTCACCCCTCCACTTT; CDR3: CASSSGQGVNSPLHF
V: TRBV4-1; size: NA; D: TRBD2; J: TRBJ2-2; DNA: TGCGCCAGCAGCCAAGATCGGCGGGGGATCGGGGAGCTGTTTTTT; CDR3: CASSQDRRGIGELFF
V: TRBV4-3; size: NA; D: NA; J: TRBJ2-1; DNA: TGCGCCAGCAGCACCCATCGGGGCTCCTACAATGAGCAGTTCTTC; CDR3: CASSTHRGSYNEQFF
V: TRBV20-1; size: NA; D: NA; J: TRBJ1-1; DNA: TGCAGTGCTAGGCGAGATGTTGCTTTCTTT; CDR3: CSARRDVAFF
V: TRBV6-5; size: NA; D: NA; J: TRBJ1-1; DNA: TGTGCCAGCAGACCCCAGGTGAACACTGAAGCTTTCTTT; CDR3: CASRPQVNTEAFF